The clone carrying this TCR beta chain appeared many times. The study's library attached unique molecular identifiers to single cDNA molecules. MiXCR was run by TCRdb on the 5' RACE reads, yielding one entry per CDR3 protein. Of 110,000 or so distinct CDR3 sequences listed, around a fifth were seen once; the top ten hold 2.8%. V was trimmed by 0 bases and J by 1 base, leaving 4 bases between them. The germline V gene has CDR1 SGHKS and CDR2 YYEKEE (reference sequence). The CDR3 sequence is 14 residues long. The data belong to a study of human T cells and chemical hapten exposure. Study information: From small differences in pooled library volume came most of the variation in per-sample TCR yields.

The authors' total RNA extraction used unfractionated whole blood. The clonotype comes from a human donor in good health. This chain connects TRBV5-5 to TRBJ2-2; D remains unclear. The CDR3 DNA reads TGTGCCAGCAGCTTGGGACAGAACACCGGGGAGCTGTTTTTT. Protein: CASSLGQNTGELFF.